These 14 T cell receptor beta chains were sequenced from one sample in a study of Graves' ophthalmopathy and Graves' hyperthyroidism. RNA transcripts were the source from which TCR beta CDR3 regions were amplified. The first-round RT-PCR employed HTBI primers together with the Qiagen OneStep RT-PCR kit. A multiplex PCR was then performed as the second round. TCRdb ran MiXCR on the multiplex PCR reads and lists one entry per CDR3 protein. The table lists approximately 210,000 distinct CDR3 sequences, 20% to 25% of them singletons. The sequencing input was peripheral blood. These receptors were obtained from a woman aged 50 to 60 with Graves' ophthalmopathy.

This clonotype has just a few counts. The gene calls are TRBV29-1 and TRBJ1-1; 7 nucleotides match TRBD1. Losses at the gene ends were 7 bases for V and 7 bases for J; bases not matched to a gene: 9. The CDR3 consists of 12 residues. CDR1 and CDR2 from the germline V gene are SQVTM and ANQGSEA. The CDR3 is CSATAGTDEAFF. The CDR3 coding sequence is TGCAGCGCCACTGCAGGGACAGATGAAGCTTTCTTT.

There are many counts of this clonotype. The chain carries TRBV11-2 and TRBJ1-3, with D unclear. The length of the CDR3 is 14 residues. The V and J ends lost 4 bases and 3 bases respectively, with 10 bases between them. Germline loops: CDR1 SGHAT, CDR2 FQNNGV. The CDR3 protein is CASSSGDFGNTIYF. The CDR3 DNA reads TGTGCCAGCAGCTCTGGAGACTTTGGAAACACCATATATTTT. The variable domain in full, completed from reference TRBV11-2 and TRBJ1-3, reads EAGVAQSPRYKIIEKRQSVAFWCNPISGHATLYWYQQILGQGPKLLIQFQNNGVVDDSQLPKDRFSAERLKGVDSTLKIQPAKLEDSAVYLCASSSGDFGNTIYFGEGSWLTVV.

The sample holds a few counts of this clonotype. The chain is built from TRBV9 and TRBJ1-1; D remains ambiguous. CDR3 length equals 14 residues. Germline V gene data show CDR1 as SGDLS and CDR2 as YYNGEE. V lost 0 bases to trimming and J lost 1 base, with 7 bases between them. The CDR3 is CASSVARSNTEAFF. CDR3 bases: TGTGCCAGCAGCGTAGCTAGATCGAACACTGAAGCTTTCTTT.

This clonotype was seen ten or more times. The chain combines TRBV18 with TRBJ2-5; D gene uncertain. Looked up from germline, CDR1 is KGHSH and CDR2 is LQKENI. This CDR3 is 13 amino acids long. V was cut by 1 base and J by 2 bases, with 5 bases left in between. CDR3 loop: CASSPLGQETQYF. DNA of the CDR3: TGTGCCAGCTCACCACTCGGGCAAGAGACCCAGTACTTC.

This clonotype was observed a few times. The chain links TRBV3-1 to TRBJ2-7; a possible D gene is TRBD2 (6 bases). The CDR3 length is 15 residues. CDR1 is LGHDT, CDR2 YNNKEL, per germline (reference sequence). Trimming took off 4 bases at V and 4 bases at J, with 17 bases between the two ends. The CDR3 DNA reads TGTGCCAGCAGCCTTCCCGGCGGGGCCAGTTACGAGCAGTACTTC. Protein product: CASSLPGGASYEQYF.

The rearrangement links TRBV2 to TRBJ2-7, with TRBD1 matching over 9 bases. The J segment lost 2 bases and the V segment lost 1 base, leaving 6 bases of the junction unmatched. Germline CDR1 and CDR2: SNHLY and FYNNEI. This CDR3 region has 16 residues. The CDR3 nucleotides read TGTGCCAGCAGTGAAGAATCGGGGACAGGGACCTACGAGCAGTACTTC. Protein: CASSEESGTGTYEQYF.

This clonotype was detected many times. The chain uses TRBV12-3 or TRBV12-4 and TRBJ2-1; TRBD1 matches at 7 bases. This CDR3 has 14 amino acids. Trimming at V came to 4 bases and at J to 2 bases, leaving 2 bases not matched to a gene. The CDR3 loop is CASSSTGTYNEQFF. The CDR3 nucleotides read TGTGCCAGCAGTTCGACAGGGACCTACAATGAGCAGTTCTTC.

There are many counts of this clonotype. The chain employs TRBV20-1 and TRBJ2-7; 8 bases agree with TRBD2. This CDR3 is 12 amino acids long. CDR1 DFQATT and CDR2 SNEGSKA come from the germline V gene (reference sequence). Germline trimming cut 3 bases from V and 5 bases from J; bases unmatched to any gene: 3. In DNA, the CDR3 is TGCAGTGCTAGCGGGAGGGCAGACGAGCAGTACTTC. Its protein is CSASGRADEQYF.

This clonotype was detected a few times. The rearrangement uses TRBV12-5 and TRBJ2-2; the D is unclear. V lost 2 bases and J 0 bases, leaving 4 bases between the germline ends. The CDR3 totals 14 residues. The V gene's germline CDR1 is LGHNT and CDR2 FRNRAP. CDR3 bases: TGTGCTAGTGGTTTGTTGCCGAACACCGGGGAGCTGTTTTTT. It specifies CASGLLPNTGELFF.

This clonotype was counted many times. The chain is built from TRBV5-1 and TRBJ1-3; D is unclear. V lost 0 bases and J lost 0, with 7 bases in between. The CDR3 loop spans 15 amino acids. Germline-derived CDR1 and CDR2 are SGHRS and YFSETQ. CDR3 in DNA: TGCGCCAGCAGCTTGGGTGACCTCTCTGGAAACACCATATATTTT. Amino acid sequence: CASSLGDLSGNTIYF.

This clonotype was counted many times. This chain uses TRBV6-1 with TRBJ2-5; TRBD2 aligns across 7 bases. The CDR3 consists of 14 residues. V gave up 8 bases and J gave up 5 bases; unmatched junction bases: 11. CDR1 is MNHNS, CDR2 SASEGT, per germline. The CDR3 is CASGAGVLFETQYF. The CDR3 bases are TGTGCCAGCGGGGCGGGAGTTTTATTTGAGACCCAGTACTTC.

In this sample, this clonotype turned up many times. This chain links TRBV11-2 with TRBJ2-5; TRBD1 is a possible D gene (6 bases). This CDR3 contains 14 residues. V gave up 5 bases and J gave up 4 bases, with 14 bases separating them. The germline V gene encodes CDR1 SGHAT and CDR2 FQNNGV. CDR3 DNA: TGTGCCAGCAGCCAGCTACAGGGTCGAGAGACCCAGTACTTC. Its translation: CASSQLQGRETQYF.

The chain links TRBV3-1 to TRBJ2-7; 12 bases are a match to TRBD2. The CDR3 length is 15 residues. In germline, CDR1 is LGHDT, CDR2 YNNKEL (reference sequence). V shed 5 bases and J 4 bases; nucleotides not matched to a gene: 6. The CDR3 nucleotides are TGTGCCAGCAGCTCGACTAGCGGGAGCGGGTACGAGCAGTACTTC. The encoded protein is CASSSTSGSGYEQYF.

The count of this clonotype is one. DNA for the CDR3: TGTGCCAGCAGTCCCTTAACCGGGGAGCTGTTTTTT. Amino acid sequence: CASSPLTGELFF. The rearrangement links TRBV12-3 or TRBV12-4 to TRBJ2-2; D is ambiguous. Trimming left V 5 bases short and J 5 bases short, with 6 bases between. The CDR3 consists of 12 residues.